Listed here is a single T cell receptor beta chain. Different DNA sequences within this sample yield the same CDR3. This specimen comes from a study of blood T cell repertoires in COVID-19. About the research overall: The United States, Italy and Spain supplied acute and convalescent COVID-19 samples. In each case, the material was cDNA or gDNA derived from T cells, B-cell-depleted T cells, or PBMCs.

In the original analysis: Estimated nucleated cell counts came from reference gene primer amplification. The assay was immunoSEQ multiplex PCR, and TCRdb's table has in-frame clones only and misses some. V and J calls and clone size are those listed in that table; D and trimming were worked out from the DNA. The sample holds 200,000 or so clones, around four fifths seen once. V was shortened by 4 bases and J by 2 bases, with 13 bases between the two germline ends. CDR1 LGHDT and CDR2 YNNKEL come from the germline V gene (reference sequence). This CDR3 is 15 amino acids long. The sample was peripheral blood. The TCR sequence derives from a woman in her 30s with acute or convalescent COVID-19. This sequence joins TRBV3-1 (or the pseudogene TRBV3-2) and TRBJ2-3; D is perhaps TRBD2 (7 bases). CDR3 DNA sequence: TGTGCCAGCAGCCGACTGGCGGGGGCCACAGATACGCAGTATTTT. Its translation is CASSRLAGATDTQYF.